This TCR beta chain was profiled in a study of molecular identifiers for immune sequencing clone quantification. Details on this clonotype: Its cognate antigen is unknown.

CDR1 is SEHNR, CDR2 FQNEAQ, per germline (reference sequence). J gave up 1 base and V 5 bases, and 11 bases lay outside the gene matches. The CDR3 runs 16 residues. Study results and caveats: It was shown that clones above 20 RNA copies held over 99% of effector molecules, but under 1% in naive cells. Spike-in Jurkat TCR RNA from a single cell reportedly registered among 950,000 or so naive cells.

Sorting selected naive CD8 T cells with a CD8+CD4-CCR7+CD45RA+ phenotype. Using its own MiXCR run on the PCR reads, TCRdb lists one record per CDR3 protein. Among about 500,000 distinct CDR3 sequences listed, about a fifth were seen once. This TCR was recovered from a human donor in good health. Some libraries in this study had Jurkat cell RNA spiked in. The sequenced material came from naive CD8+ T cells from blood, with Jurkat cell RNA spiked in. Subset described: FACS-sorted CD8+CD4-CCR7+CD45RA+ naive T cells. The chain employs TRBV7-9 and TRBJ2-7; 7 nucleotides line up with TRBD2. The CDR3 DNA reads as TGTGCCAGCAGCCCGACTAGCATAAAGATATCCTACGAGCAGTACTTC. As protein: CASSPTSIKISYEQYF. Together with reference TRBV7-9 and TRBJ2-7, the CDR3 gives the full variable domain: DTGVSQNPRHKITKRGQNVTFRCDPISEHNRLYWYRQTLGQGPEFLTYFQNEAQLEKSRLLSDRFSAERPKGSFSTLEIQRTEQGDSAMYLCASSPTSIKISYEQYFGPGTRLTVT.